These 2 T cell receptor beta chains were sequenced from one sample in a study of blood T cell repertoires in COVID-19. Using immunoSEQ multiplex PCR, the repertoire was profiled, and TCRdb retains in-frame clones only, with some absent. The sample has roughly 400,000 clones; roughly 88% are singletons. Specimen: PBMCs or T cells enriched from blood (not recorded which). These receptors were collected from a woman younger than 35 who had been exposed to COVID-19.

Written as DNA, the CDR3 is TGTGCCAGTAGTAGCGACCCCCGGGGCGAGCAGTACTTC. It is translated as CASSSDPRGEQYF. The V call is TRBV19, the J call TRBJ2-7; TRBD2 is a possible D gene (5 bases). From germline, CDR1 is LNHDA and CDR2 SQIVND (reference sequence). This CDR3 is built from 13 residues. V shed 4 bases and J shed 6 bases, with 13 bases lying between them.

This chain links TRBV30 with TRBJ2-7; D might be TRBD2 (7 bases). The CDR3 is 13 amino acids. V was cut by 3 bases and J by 7 bases, with 16 bases left in between. Germline V gives CDR1 GTSNPN, CDR2 SVGIG (reference sequence). CDR3 protein: CAWRRGGSGEQYF. The CDR3 DNA is TGTGCCTGGAGGAGGGGGGGCTCAGGGGAGCAGTACTTC.